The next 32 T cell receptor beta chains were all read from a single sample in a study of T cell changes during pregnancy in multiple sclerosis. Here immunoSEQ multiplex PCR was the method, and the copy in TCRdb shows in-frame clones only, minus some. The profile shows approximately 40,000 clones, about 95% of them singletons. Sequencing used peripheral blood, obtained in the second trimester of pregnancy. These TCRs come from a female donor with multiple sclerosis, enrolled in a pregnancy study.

The CDR3 spells CASSLGQSIFNSPLHF. Here the CDR3 DNA reads TGTGCCAGCAGCTTGGGACAGTCAATATTTAATTCACCCCTCCACTTT. The chain has TRBV7-8 and TRBJ1-6; 7 nucleotides match TRBD1. CDR3 length: 16 amino acids. Per germline, CDR1 SGHVS and CDR2 FQNEAQ. Losses at the gene ends were 3 bases for V and 6 bases for J; bases not matched to a gene: 8.

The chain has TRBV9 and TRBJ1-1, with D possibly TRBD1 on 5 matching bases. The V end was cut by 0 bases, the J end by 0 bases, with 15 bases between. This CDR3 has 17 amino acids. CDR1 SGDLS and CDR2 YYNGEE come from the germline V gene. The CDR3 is CASSVGAGTTMNTEAFF. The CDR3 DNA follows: TGTGCCAGCAGCGTAGGGGCAGGGACTACTATGAACACTGAAGCTTTCTTT.

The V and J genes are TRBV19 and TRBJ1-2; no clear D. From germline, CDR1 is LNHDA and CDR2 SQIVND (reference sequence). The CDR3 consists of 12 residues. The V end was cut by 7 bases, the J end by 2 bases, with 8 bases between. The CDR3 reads CASTQRNYGYTF. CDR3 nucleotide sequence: TGTGCCAGTACCCAGCGGAACTATGGCTACACCTTC.

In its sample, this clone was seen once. The CDR3 reads CASSLAVGGNYEQYF. The CDR3 DNA reads as TGTGCCAGCAGCTTGGCCGTCGGAGGAAACTACGAGCAGTACTTC. The rearrangement joins TRBV5-5 to TRBJ2-7, with a possible D match to TRBD2 (5 bases). Germline V lookup: CDR1 SGHKS, CDR2 YYEKEE (reference sequence). V was shortened by 0 bases and J by 3 bases, with 13 bases between the two germline ends. The CDR3 is made up of 15 amino acids.

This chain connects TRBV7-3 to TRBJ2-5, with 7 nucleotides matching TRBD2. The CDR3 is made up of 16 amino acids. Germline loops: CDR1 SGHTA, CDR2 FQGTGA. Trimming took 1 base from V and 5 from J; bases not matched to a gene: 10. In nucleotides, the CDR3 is TGTGCCAGCAGCTTAATGGCTAGCGGAGGCTGGGAGACCCAGTACTTC. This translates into CASSLMASGGWETQYF. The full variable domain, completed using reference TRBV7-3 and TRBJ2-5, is GAGVSQTPSNKVTEKGKYVELRCDPISGHTALYWYRQSLGQGPEFLIYFQGTGAADDSGLPNDRFFAVRPEGSVSTLKIQRTERGDSAVYLCASSLMASGGWETQYFGPGTRLLVL.

Here the CDR3 reads CASSLVGTGGHEQYF. CDR3 DNA: TGCGCCAGCAGCTTGGTTGGGACAGGGGGCCACGAGCAGTACTTC. The chain has TRBV5-1 and TRBJ2-7; 12 bases align to TRBD1. Germline V CDR1 and CDR2: SGHRS, YFSETQ. The V gene end was trimmed by 0 bases and the J gene end by 5 bases; junction bases not matched to a gene: 3. This CDR3 is 15 amino acids long.

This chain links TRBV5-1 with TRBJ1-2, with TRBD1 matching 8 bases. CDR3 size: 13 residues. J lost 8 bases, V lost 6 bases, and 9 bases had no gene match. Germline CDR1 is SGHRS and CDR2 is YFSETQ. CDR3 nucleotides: TGCGCCAGCACCGGACAGGGAAAAGGGGGCTACACCTTC. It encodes CASTGQGKGGYTF.

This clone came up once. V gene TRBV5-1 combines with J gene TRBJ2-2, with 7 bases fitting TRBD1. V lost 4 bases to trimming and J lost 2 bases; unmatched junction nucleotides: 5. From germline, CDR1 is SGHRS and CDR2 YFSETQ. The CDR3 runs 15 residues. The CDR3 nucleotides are TGCGCCAGCAGCATAACAGGGGATAACACCGGGGAGCTGTTTTTT. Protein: CASSITGDNTGELFF.

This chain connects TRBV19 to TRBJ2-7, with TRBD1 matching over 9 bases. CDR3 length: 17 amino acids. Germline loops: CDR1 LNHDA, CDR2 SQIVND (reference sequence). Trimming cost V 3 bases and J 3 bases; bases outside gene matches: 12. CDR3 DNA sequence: TGTGCCAGTAGTATCCTTCTCCCGGGACAGGGTCGCTACGAGCAGTACTTC. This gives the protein CASSILLPGQGRYEQYF.

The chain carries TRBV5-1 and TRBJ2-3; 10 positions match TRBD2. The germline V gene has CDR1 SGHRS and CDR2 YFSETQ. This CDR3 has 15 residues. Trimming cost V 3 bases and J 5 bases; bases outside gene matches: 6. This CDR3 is CASSSSGGAGDTQYF. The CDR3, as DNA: TGCGCCAGCAGCTCCAGCGGGGGGGCCGGAGATACGCAGTATTTT.

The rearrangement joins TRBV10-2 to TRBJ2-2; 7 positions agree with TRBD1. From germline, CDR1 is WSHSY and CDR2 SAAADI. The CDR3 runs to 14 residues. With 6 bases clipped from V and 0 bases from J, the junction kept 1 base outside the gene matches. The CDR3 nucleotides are TGCGCCAGCAGGACAGGGTCGAACACCGGGGAGCTGTTTTTT. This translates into CASRTGSNTGELFF.

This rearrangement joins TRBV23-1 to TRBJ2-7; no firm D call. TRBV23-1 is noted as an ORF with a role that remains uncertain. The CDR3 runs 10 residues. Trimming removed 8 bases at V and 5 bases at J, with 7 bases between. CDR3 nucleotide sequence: TGCGCCAGCGGCCTCCACGAGCAGTACTTC. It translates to CASGLHEQYF.

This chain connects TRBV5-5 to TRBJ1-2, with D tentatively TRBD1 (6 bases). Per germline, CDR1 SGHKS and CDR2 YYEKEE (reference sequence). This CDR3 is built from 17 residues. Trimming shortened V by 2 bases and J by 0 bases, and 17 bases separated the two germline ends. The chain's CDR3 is CASSFLTIRQANYGYTF. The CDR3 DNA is TGTGCCAGCAGCTTTCTAACGATTCGACAGGCTAACTATGGCTACACCTTC.

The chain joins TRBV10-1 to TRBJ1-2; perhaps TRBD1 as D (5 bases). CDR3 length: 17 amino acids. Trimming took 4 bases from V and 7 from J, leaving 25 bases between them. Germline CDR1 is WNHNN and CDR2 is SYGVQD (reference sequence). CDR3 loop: CASSGGIPWRDLIGYTF. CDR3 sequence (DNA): TGCGCCAGCAGTGGGGGGATCCCCTGGAGGGACCTTATTGGCTACACCTTC.

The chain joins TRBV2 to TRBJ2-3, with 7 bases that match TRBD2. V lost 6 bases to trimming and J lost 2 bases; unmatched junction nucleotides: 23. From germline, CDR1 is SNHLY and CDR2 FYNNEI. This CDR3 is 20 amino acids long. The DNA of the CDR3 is TGTGCCAGCAGGGAAACCATAGTGTGGGAGGGCCCCTTCGACACAGATACGCAGTATTTT. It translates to CASRETIVWEGPFDTDTQYF.

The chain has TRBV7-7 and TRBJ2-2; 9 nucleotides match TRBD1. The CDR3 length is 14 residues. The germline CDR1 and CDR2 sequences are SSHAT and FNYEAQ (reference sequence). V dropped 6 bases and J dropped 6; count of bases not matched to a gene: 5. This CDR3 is CASSWDRAAGELFF. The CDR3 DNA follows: TGTGCCAGCAGTTGGGACAGGGCCGCCGGGGAGCTGTTTTTT.

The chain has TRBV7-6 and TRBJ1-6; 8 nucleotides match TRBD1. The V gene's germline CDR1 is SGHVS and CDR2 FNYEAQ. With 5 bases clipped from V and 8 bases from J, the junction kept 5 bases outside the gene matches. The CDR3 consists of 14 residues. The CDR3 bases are TGTGCCAGCAGCCCCACAGGGGGGGATTCACCCCTCCACTTT. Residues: CASSPTGGDSPLHF.

The CDR3 protein is CASSLVTSGGRDTQYF. The CDR3 DNA reads as TGTGCCAGCAGCTTAGTGACTAGCGGGGGTCGGGATACGCAGTATTTT. The chain has TRBV7-2 and TRBJ2-3; 12 nucleotides agree with TRBD2. The J segment lost 6 bases and the V segment lost 1 base, leaving 5 bases of the junction unmatched. Germline V gene sequence: CDR1 SGHTA, CDR2 FQGNSA. The length of the CDR3 is 16 residues.

The CDR3 reads CASASIAGAYTDTQYF. The CDR3 DNA follows: TGTGCCAGCGCTTCTATAGCGGGGGCTTACACAGATACGCAGTATTTT. V and J are TRBV6-6 and TRBJ2-3, with 9 bases aligning to TRBD2. With 8 bases clipped from V and 2 bases from J, the junction kept 11 bases outside the gene matches. The CDR3 totals 16 residues. CDR1 and CDR2 from the germline V gene are MNHNY and SVGAGI (reference sequence).

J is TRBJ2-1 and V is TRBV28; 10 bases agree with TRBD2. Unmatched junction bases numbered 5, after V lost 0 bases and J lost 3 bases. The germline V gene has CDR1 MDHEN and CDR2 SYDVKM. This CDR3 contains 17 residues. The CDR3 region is CASSLWPSGSIYNEQFF. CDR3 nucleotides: TGTGCCAGCAGTTTATGGCCTAGCGGGAGTATCTACAATGAGCAGTTCTTC.

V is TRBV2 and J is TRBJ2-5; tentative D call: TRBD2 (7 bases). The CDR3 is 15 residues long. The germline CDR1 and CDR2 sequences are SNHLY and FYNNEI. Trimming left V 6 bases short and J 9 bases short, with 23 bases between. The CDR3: CASSRGDTPVRSQYF. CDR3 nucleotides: TGTGCCAGCAGCCGGGGGGACACTCCTGTTAGGTCCCAGTACTTC. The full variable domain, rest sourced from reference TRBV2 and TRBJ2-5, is EPEVTQTPSHQVTQMGQEVILRCVPISNHLYFYWYRQILGQKVEFLVSFYNNEISEKSEIFDDQFSVERPDGSNFTLKIRSTKLEDSAMYFCASSRGDTPVRSQYFGPGTRLLVL.

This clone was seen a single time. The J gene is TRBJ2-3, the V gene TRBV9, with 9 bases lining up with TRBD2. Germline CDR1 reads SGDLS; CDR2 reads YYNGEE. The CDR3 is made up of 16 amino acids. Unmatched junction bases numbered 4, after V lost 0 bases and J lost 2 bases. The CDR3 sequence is CASSVGTSGFTDTQYF. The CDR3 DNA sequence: TGTGCCAGCAGCGTAGGCACTAGCGGGTTCACAGATACGCAGTATTTT.

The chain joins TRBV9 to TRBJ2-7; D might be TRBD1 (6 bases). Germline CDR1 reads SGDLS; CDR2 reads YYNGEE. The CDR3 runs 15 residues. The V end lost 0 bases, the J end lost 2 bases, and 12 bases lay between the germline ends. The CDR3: CASSVEGQPPYEQYF. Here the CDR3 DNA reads TGTGCCAGCAGCGTAGAGGGACAACCTCCCTACGAGCAGTACTTC.

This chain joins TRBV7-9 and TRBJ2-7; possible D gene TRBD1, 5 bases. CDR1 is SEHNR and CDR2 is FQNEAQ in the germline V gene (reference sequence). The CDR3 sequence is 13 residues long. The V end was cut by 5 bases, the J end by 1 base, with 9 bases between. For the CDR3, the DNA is TGTGCCAGCAGCCTGACAGATTCCTACGAGCAGTACTTC. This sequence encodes CASSLTDSYEQYF.

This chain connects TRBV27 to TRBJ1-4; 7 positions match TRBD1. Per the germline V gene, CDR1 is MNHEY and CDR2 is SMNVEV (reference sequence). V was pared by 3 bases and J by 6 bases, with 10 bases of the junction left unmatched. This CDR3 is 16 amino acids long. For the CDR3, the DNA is TGTGCCAGCAGTTTGGTCAGGGGGTTGGGGGATGAAAAACTGTTTTTT. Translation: CASSLVRGLGDEKLFF. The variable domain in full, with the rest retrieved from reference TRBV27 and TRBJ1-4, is EAQVTQNPRYLITVTGKKLTVTCSQNMNHEYMSWYRQDPGLGLRQIYYSMNVEVTDKGDVPEGYKVSRKEKRNFPLILESPSPNQTSLYFCASSLVRGLGDEKLFFGSGTQLSVL.

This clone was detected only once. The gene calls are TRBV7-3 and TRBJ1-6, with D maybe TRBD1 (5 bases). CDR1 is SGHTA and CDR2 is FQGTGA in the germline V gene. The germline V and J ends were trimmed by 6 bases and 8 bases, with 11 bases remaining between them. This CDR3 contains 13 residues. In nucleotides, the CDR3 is TGTGCCAGCAGGTTCGGGGGAGATTCACCCCTCCACTTT. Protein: CASRFGGDSPLHF.

The chain's CDR3 is CATSRDLAVQETQYF. DNA of the CDR3: TGTGCCACCAGCAGAGATCTAGCGGTCCAAGAGACCCAGTACTTC. The rearrangement links TRBV15 to TRBJ2-5, with TRBD2 matching over 7 bases. The CDR3 length is 15 residues. The V segment lost 0 bases and the J segment 1 base; nucleotides outside the gene matches: 2. Germline V lookup: CDR1 LNHNV, CDR2 YYDKDF (reference sequence).

The CDR3 coding sequence is TGTGCCAGCAGCATTAGCGGACTGTACCAAGAGACCCAGTACTTC. Amino acid sequence: CASSISGLYQETQYF. The rearrangement links TRBV7-8 to TRBJ2-5; weak D call: TRBD2 (6 bases). The CDR3 runs to 15 residues. Trimming took 5 bases from V and 0 from J, leaving 13 bases between them. Per the germline V gene, CDR1 is SGHVS and CDR2 is FQNEAQ.

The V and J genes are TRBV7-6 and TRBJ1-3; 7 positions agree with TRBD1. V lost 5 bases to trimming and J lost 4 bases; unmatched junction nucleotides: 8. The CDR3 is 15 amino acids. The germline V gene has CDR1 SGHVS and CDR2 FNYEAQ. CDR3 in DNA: TGTGCCAGCAGCCCAGGGACAGTTCAGGGAAACACCATATATTTT. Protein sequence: CASSPGTVQGNTIYF.

CDR3 sequence reads: CASSQAGGSPSEQFF. The CDR3 DNA reads as TGTGCCAGCAGCCAAGCCGGGGGGTCGCCCAGTGAGCAGTTCTTC. V and J are TRBV4-2 and TRBJ2-1, with 7 bases that match TRBD2. The CDR3 is 15 amino acids. V lost 1 base to trimming and J lost 9 bases; unmatched junction nucleotides: 9. The germline V gene encodes CDR1 LGHNA and CDR2 YNFKEQ.

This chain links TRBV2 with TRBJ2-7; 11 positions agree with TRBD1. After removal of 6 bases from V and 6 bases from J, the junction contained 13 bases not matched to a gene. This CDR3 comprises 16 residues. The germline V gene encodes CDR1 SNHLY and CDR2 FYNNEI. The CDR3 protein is CASSSTGTGGVGEQYF. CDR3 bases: TGTGCCAGCAGCTCTACCGGGACAGGGGGTGTAGGCGAGCAGTACTTC.

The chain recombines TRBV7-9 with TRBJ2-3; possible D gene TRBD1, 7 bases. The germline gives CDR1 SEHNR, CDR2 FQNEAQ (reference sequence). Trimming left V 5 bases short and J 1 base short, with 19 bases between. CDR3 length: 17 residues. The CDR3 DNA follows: TGTGCCAGCAGCGCCCCGCCAGGGGGGAGTGGCACAGATACGCAGTATTTT. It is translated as CASSAPPGGSGTDTQYF.